The rows below give T cell receptor beta chains drawn from one sample of a study of T-cell memory formation after mild COVID-19. TCRdb processed the 5' RACE reads anew with MiXCR; each CDR3 protein has one entry. Altogether about 210,000 distinct CDR3 sequences are present, around 26% being singletons, with the ten largest covering more than 9.5%. Sequencing was carried out using PBMCs or a T cell subset sorted from them (not recorded which). Receptors were obtained from an adult woman who had mild COVID-19 (a few samples of this study predate the infection). Cell type and time point are not known. Each CDR3 is given with its conserved first and last residue. The D gene is left open where the match is weak. Not all rows give a size; the values are once, few, many and, for expanded clones, a class.

TRBJ2-3 TRBD1 - TRBV7-6 CASSPGAGGDRRADTQYF TGTGCCAGCAGCCCCGGGGCAGGGGGCGATCGTAGGGCAGATACGCAGTATTTT
TRBJ1-3 - few TRBV29-1 CSVEGGISGNTIYF TGCAGCGTTGAAGGGGGAATCTCTGGAAACACCATATATTTT
TRBJ2-1 - - TRBV5-1 CASSGHTMLNSWYNEQFF TGCGCCAGCAGCGGACATACCATGTTGAATTCTTGGTACAATGAGCAGTTCTTC
TRBJ1-3 - - TRBV30 CAWSESWAPSPGNTIYF TGTGCCTGGAGTGAATCGTGGGCTCCAAGCCCTGGAAACACCATATATTTT
TRBJ2-7 TRBD2 few TRBV30 CAGRGGPSYEQYF TGTGCCGGACGGGGGGGGCCTTCCTACGAGCAGTACTTC
TRBJ2-7 TRBD1 few TRBV7-9 CASTLDRGPYEQYF TGTGCCAGCACTTTGGACAGGGGGCCCTACGAGCAGTACTTC
TRBJ2-7 TRBD2 - TRBV7-6 CASREGILATYEQYF TGTGCCAGCCGGGAGGGGATCCTAGCAACCTACGAGCAGTACTTC
TRBJ1-1 - - TRBV7-2 CASSFDWTVGTEAFF TGTGCCAGCAGCTTCGATTGGACAGTGGGCACTGAAGCTTTCTTT
TRBJ2-1 TRBD2 few TRBV7-6 CASSLGLAGIDEQFF TGTGCCAGCAGCTTAGGGCTAGCGGGGATCGATGAGCAGTTCTTC
TRBJ1-4 - few TRBV20-1 CSVRGKNEKLFF TGCAGTGTCAGGGGAAAAAATGAAAAACTGTTTTTT
TRBJ2-5 TRBD2 many TRBV12-3/TRBV12-4 CASSLAAFSGRETQYF TGTGCCAGCAGTTTAGCTGCGTTTAGCGGGAGAGAGACCCAGTACTTC
TRBJ2-5 TRBD1 once TRBV7-9 CASSSPTETGGETQYF TGTGCCAGCAGCTCCCCAACTGAGACAGGGGGAGAGACCCAGTACTTC
TRBJ2-3 - few TRBV5-1 CASSLGNFRLTDTQYF TGCGCCAGCAGCTTGGGAAACTTCCGACTCACAGATACGCAGTATTTT